This TCR beta chain was profiled in a study of T-cell reconstitution after alpha-beta-depleted transplantation in children. This clonotype was seen at least ten times. The junction differs from germline at one of its ends, possibly a read error. The TCRbeta library was prepared with unique molecular identifiers. Each CDR3 protein is one row after TCRdb ran MiXCR on the PCR reads. The sample holds some 640,000 distinct CDR3 sequences; around 16% are singletons and the top ten take over 0.95%. The CDR3 runs 12 residues. Germline lookup yields CDR1 LNHNV and CDR2 YYDKDF (reference sequence). The specimen comprised PBMCs from the stem cell graft donor, sampled from the stem cell graft. This receptor was taken from a human donor who donated a stem cell graft to a child with acute myeloid leukemia. J is TRBJ2-1 and V is TRBV15; no clear D. The CDR3 DNA sequence: TGTGCCACCGGCAGATGGATTAATGAGCAGTTCTTC. As protein: CATGRWINEQFF.